These T cell receptor beta chains were read from a single sample in a study of T cells after yellow fever vaccination. MiXCR, applied by TCRdb to the 5' RACE reads, yields one record per CDR3 protein. The sample lists 250,000 or so distinct CDR3 sequences, about 7% occurring once. The sequences come from CD4+ T cells sorted from PBMCs, collected 15 days after the yellow fever booster vaccination. These receptors all come from a man younger than 40 who received the YFV17D yellow fever vaccine. Both conserved end residues are part of each CDR3. Fields, in order: V gene, J gene, CDR3 protein.

TRBV7-2	TRBJ2-7	CASSPAYEQYF
TRBV5-4	TRBJ2-7	CASSLGLGGYEQYF
TRBV20-1	TRBJ2-1	CSARGLAGEREQFF
TRBV7-9	TRBJ2-3	CASSLVRLVGTDTQYF
TRBV29-1	TRBJ2-7	CSVEVDSGRYEQYF
TRBV7-2	TRBJ2-5	CASSLFGTREQETQYF
TRBV28	TRBJ1-2	CASSFQGRNYGYTF
TRBV7-2	TRBJ2-1	CASSSGRGGNEQFF
TRBV20-1	TRBJ1-4	CSARGGTHRSHEKLFF
TRBV5-4	TRBJ2-3	CASRGSTRGTQYF